The rows below give T cell receptor beta chains drawn from one sample of a study of monozygotic twins with cystic fibrosis. Assay: immunoSEQ multiplex PCR; the TCRdb copy retains only in-frame clones and omits some. The table includes under 20,000 clones, around 97% detected once. Material for sequencing was blood. These receptors all stem from a woman aged 25 to 39 with cystic fibrosis. CDR3s include the opening cysteine and the closing phenylalanine or tryptophan. D genes are given only for firm matches. Not all rows give a size; the values are once, few, many and, for expanded clones, a class.

TRBV6-4	TRBJ2-3	15	-	-	CASRPIGGPVDTQYF	TGTGCCAGCAGACCCATCGGGGGGCCGGTAGATACGCAGTATTTT
TRBV19	TRBJ2-7	15	-	-	CASSIVSRPGYEQYF	TGTGCCAGTAGTATAGTCTCCAGGCCGGGTTACGAGCAGTACTTC
TRBV5-4	TRBJ1-1	14	-	TRBD1	CASSPDRGRTEAFF	TGTGCCAGCAGCCCGGACAGGGGGCGGACTGAAGCTTTCTTT
TRBV4-1	TRBJ2-5	15	-	-	CASSQDRVGQETQYF	TGCGCCAGCAGCCAAGATCGGGTAGGGCAAGAGACCCAGTACTTC
TRBV10-3	TRBJ2-5	17	-	-	CAISESISLDPQETQYF	TGTGCCATCAGTGAGTCGATTTCCCTAGACCCTCAAGAGACCCAGTACTTC
TRBV29-1	TRBJ2-5	12	once	-	CSVDEGWETQYF	TGCAGCGTTGACGAGGGCTGGGAGACCCAGTACTTC
TRBV5-6	TRBJ2-5	15	-	TRBD2	CASSPSSGGRETQYF	TGTGCCAGCAGCCCCTCGTCGGGGGGGCGAGAGACCCAGTACTTC
TRBV4-3	TRBJ2-7	16	-	-	CASSQDRRGASYEQYF	TGCGCCAGCAGCCAAGATAGAAGGGGAGCGAGCTACGAGCAGTACTTC
TRBV6-5	TRBJ2-5	13	-	-	CASSNPRKGTQYF	TGTGCCAGCAGTAACCCAAGGAAAGGGACCCAGTACTTC
TRBV7-9	TRBJ2-7	16	-	TRBD2	CASSLGASGEGSEQYF	TGTGCCAGCAGCTTAGGGGCTAGCGGGGAGGGTAGCGAGCAGTACTTC
TRBV6-6	TRBJ2-2	15	once	-	CASSPPRADTGELFF	TGTGCCAGCAGCCCCCCCAGGGCGGACACCGGGGAGCTGTTTTTT
TRBV25-1	TRBJ1-3	14	-	-	CASSVDRCGNTIYF	TGTGCCAGCAGTGTCGACAGGTGTGGAAACACCATATATTTT
TRBV19	TRBJ2-5	14	-	TRBD1	CASRDRGRGETQYF	TGTGCCAGTAGGGACAGGGGGCGCGGGGAGACCCAGTACTTC
TRBV5-6	TRBJ2-3	17	few	-	CASSLGQELSPTDTQYF	TGTGCCAGCAGCTTGGGACAGGAACTCTCTCCCACAGATACGCAGTATTTT
TRBV5-1	TRBJ1-3	16	-	-	CASSLSGPNSGNTIYF	TGCGCCAGCAGCTTGTCCGGACCCAACTCTGGAAACACCATATATTTT
TRBV28	TRBJ1-2	13	-	-	CASSLEGHYGYTF	TGTGCCAGCAGTTTAGAGGGGCACTATGGCTACACCTTC
TRBV6-4	TRBJ2-2	13	-	-	CASSLTDTGELFF	TGTGCCAGCAGTTTGACAGACACCGGGGAGCTGTTTTTT
TRBV7-6	TRBJ1-4	16	once	-	CASSLQPGPKGEKLFF	TGTGCCAGCAGCTTACAACCGGGGCCAAAAGGGGAAAAACTGTTTTTT
TRBV5-1	TRBJ1-2	13	-	TRBD1	CASSEGAAYGYTF	TGCGCCAGCAGCGAGGGGGCGGCCTATGGCTACACCTTC
TRBV2	TRBJ1-4	16	once	-	CASREGAGVTNEKLFF	TGTGCCAGCAGAGAAGGCGCAGGGGTAACTAATGAAAAACTGTTTTTT
TRBV5-5	TRBJ2-7	16	once	TRBD2	CASSLAGGTSSYEQYF	TGTGCCAGCAGCTTGGCCGGAGGGACTAGCTCCTACGAGCAGTACTTC
TRBV28	TRBJ1-5	13	-	-	CASSLSAHQPQHF	TGTGCCAGCAGTTTATCGGCTCATCAGCCCCAGCATTTT
TRBV15	TRBJ1-3	18	-	TRBD1	CATSRDAGQIHSGNTIYF	TGTGCCACCAGCAGAGACGCGGGACAGATTCACTCTGGAAACACCATATATTTT
TRBV10-3	TRBJ1-1	13	-	-	CAISEGERTEAFF	TGTGCCATCAGTGAAGGGGAGCGCACTGAAGCTTTCTTT
TRBV5-1	TRBJ2-4	16	-	-	CASSTDVNLAKNIQYF	TGCGCCAGCAGCACAGACGTTAATTTAGCCAAAAACATTCAGTACTTC
TRBV7-2	TRBJ1-2	15	-	-	CASSLFRWQNYGYTF	TGTGCCAGCAGCTTATTTAGGTGGCAGAACTATGGCTACACCTTC
TRBV6-5	TRBJ2-1	14	-	TRBD1	CASSPGQGAHEQFF	TGTGCCAGCAGCCCCGGACAGGGGGCTCATGAGCAGTTCTTC
TRBV27	TRBJ2-3	16	-	TRBD2	CASSSGLAGSTDTQYF	TGTGCCAGCAGTTCAGGACTAGCGGGGAGCACAGATACGCAGTATTTT
TRBV2	TRBJ1-3	14	few	-	CASSSGGGGNTIYF	TGTGCCAGCAGTAGCGGGGGAGGAGGAAACACCATATATTTT
TRBV4-1	TRBJ2-1	13	-	-	CASSQTTLDEQFF	TGCGCCAGCAGCCAGACAACTTTGGATGAGCAGTTCTTC
TRBV5-1	TRBJ2-3	15	once	TRBD1	CASSWTGQKDLTQYF	TGCGCCAGCAGCTGGACGGGACAGAAGGACCTAACGCAGTATTTT
TRBV6-4	TRBJ2-1	15	-	TRBD2	CASSDGTSGGSEQFF	TGTGCCAGCAGTGACGGGACTAGCGGGGGGAGTGAGCAGTTCTTC
TRBV2	TRBJ1-6	15	-	-	CASSEEGVWGSPLHF	TGTGCCAGCAGTGAAGAAGGGGTGTGGGGTTCACCCCTCCACTTT
TRBV19	TRBJ2-7	15	-	TRBD2	CASSYAGGGAYEQYF	TGTGCCAGTAGTTACGCGGGCGGGGGGGCCTACGAGCAGTACTTC
TRBV7-9	TRBJ2-5	13	-	-	CASSYRRPGTQYF	TGTGCCAGCAGCTATCGGAGGCCGGGGACCCAGTACTTC
TRBV19	TRBJ1-1	13	-	TRBD1	CASSTTGYTEAFF	TGTGCCAGTAGTACGACAGGGTACACTGAAGCTTTCTTT
TRBV6-1	TRBJ2-7	12	-	-	CASSEAGYEQYF	TGTGCCAGCAGTGAAGCCGGGTACGAGCAGTACTTC
TRBV6-1	TRBJ2-1	16	once	-	CASSEWGHPRYNEQFF	TGTGCCAGCAGTGAATGGGGACACCCACGGTACAATGAGCAGTTCTTC
TRBV6-1	TRBJ1-3	13	-	-	CASSTRGRDTIYF	TGTGCCAGCAGTACCCGGGGCCGAGACACCATATATTTT
TRBV5-1	TRBJ1-2	14	once	-	CASSLGARGYGYTF	TGCGCCAGCAGCTTGGGAGCCAGGGGCTATGGCTACACCTTC
TRBV5-6	TRBJ1-6	18	once	-	CASGIWGVLKRDNSPLHF	TGTGCCAGCGGAATATGGGGTGTCTTAAAAAGGGATAATTCACCCCTCCACTTT
TRBV10-2	TRBJ2-7	14	-	-	CASPRPGTSYEQYF	TGCGCCAGCCCCCGGCCAGGTACCTCCTACGAGCAGTACTTC
TRBV11-2	TRBJ2-7	14	-	-	CASSLDLGTYEQYF	TGTGCCAGCAGCTTAGATCTGGGGACCTACGAGCAGTACTTC
TRBV19	TRBJ1-2	15	-	TRBD1	CASSIWTGESYGYTF	TGTGCCAGTAGTATTTGGACAGGGGAATCCTATGGCTACACCTTC
TRBV5-1	TRBJ2-5	14	-	-	CASSLIMGGETQYF	TGCGCCAGCAGCTTGATTATGGGGGGAGAGACCCAGTACTTC
TRBV19	TRBJ1-3	15	-	-	CASSRPRHSGNTIYF	TGTGCCAGTAGTAGACCAAGGCACTCTGGAAACACCATATATTTT
TRBV2	TRBJ1-1	13	-	-	CASNVIQNTEAFF	TGTGCCAGCAATGTCATACAGAACACTGAAGCTTTCTTT
TRBV25-1	TRBJ1-6	13	-	-	CASIKDYNSPLHF	TGTGCCAGCATAAAGGATTATAATTCACCCCTCCACTTT
TRBV5-1	TRBJ2-5	14	-	-	CASSFGRGDETQYF	TGCGCCAGCAGCTTCGGCAGAGGGGACGAGACCCAGTACTTC
TRBV11-2	TRBJ1-1	15	-	-	CASSVNPRAPTEAFF	TGTGCCAGCAGCGTCAATCCCCGGGCCCCCACTGAAGCTTTCTTT
TRBV6-5	TRBJ1-6	15	-	TRBD1	CASSYRDRGWSPLHF	TGTGCCAGCAGTTACCGCGACAGGGGGTGGTCACCCCTCCACTTT
TRBV5-1	TRBJ2-2	15	-	-	CASSLPGGGTGELFF	TGCGCCAGCAGCTTGCCCGGGGGCGGCACCGGGGAGCTGTTTTTT
TRBV15	TRBJ1-2	12	-	-	CATSRDINGYTF	TGTGCCACCAGCAGAGATATAAATGGCTACACCTTC
TRBV19	TRBJ2-7	11	-	-	CASSIDTEQYF	TGTGCCAGTAGTATCGATACGGAGCAGTACTTC
TRBV9	TRBJ2-2	14	-	-	CASSGGGPTGELFF	TGTGCCAGCAGCGGCGGCGGGCCCACCGGGGAGCTGTTTTTT
TRBV5-4	TRBJ2-1	15	-	TRBD1	CASSLAGSKGAEQFF	TGTGCCAGCAGCTTGGCGGGATCAAAGGGGGCTGAGCAGTTCTTC